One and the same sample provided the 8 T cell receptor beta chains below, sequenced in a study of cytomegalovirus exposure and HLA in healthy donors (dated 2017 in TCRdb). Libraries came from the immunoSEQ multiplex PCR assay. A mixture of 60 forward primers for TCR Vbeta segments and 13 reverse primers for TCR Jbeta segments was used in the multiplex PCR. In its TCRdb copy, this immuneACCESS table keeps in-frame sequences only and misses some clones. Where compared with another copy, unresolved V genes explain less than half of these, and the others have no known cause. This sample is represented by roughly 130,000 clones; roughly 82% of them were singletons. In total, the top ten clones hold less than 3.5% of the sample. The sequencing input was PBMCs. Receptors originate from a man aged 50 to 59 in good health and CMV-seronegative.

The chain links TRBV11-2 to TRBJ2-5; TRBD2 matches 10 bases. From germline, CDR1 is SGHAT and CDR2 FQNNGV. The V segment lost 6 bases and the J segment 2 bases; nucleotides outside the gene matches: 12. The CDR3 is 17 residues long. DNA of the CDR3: TGTGCCAGCAGAACAGGGTGGGCTAGCGGGGGACAAGAGACCCAGTACTTC. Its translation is CASRTGWASGGQETQYF.

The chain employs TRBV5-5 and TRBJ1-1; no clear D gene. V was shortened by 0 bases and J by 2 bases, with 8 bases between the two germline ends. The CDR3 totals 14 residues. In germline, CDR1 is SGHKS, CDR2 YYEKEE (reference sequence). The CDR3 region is CASSLARFNTEAFF. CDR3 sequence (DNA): TGTGCCAGCAGCTTGGCCAGGTTCAACACTGAAGCTTTCTTT.

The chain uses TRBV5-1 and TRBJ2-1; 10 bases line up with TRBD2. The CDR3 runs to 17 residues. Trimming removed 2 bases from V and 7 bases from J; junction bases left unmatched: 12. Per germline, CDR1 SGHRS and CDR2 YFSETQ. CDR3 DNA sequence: TGCGCCAGCAGCTTTGGAAAAACTAGCGGGGAGGCTAATGAGCAGTTCTTC. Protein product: CASSFGKTSGEANEQFF. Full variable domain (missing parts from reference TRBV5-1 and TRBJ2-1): KAGVTQTPRYLIKTRGQQVTLSCSPISGHRSVSWYQQTPGQGLQFLFEYFSETQRNKGNFPGRFSGRQFSNSRSEMNVSTLELGDSALYLCASSFGKTSGEANEQFFGPGTRLTVL.

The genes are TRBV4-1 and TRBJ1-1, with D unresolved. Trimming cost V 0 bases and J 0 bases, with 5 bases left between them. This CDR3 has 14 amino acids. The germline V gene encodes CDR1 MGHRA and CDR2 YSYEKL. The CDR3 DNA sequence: TGCGCCAGCAGCCAAGACAGGCTGAACACTGAAGCTTTCTTT. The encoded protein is CASSQDRLNTEAFF.

The CDR3 here is CASSEAPRGSETQYF. CDR3 nucleotide sequence: TGTGCCAGCAGTGAAGCGCCCAGGGGGTCGGAGACCCAGTACTTC. The V and J genes are TRBV2 and TRBJ2-5; 7 bases line up with TRBD1. V lost 0 bases, J lost 5 bases, and 6 bases stayed unmatched. Germline V lookup: CDR1 SNHLY, CDR2 FYNNEI. The CDR3 length is 15 residues.

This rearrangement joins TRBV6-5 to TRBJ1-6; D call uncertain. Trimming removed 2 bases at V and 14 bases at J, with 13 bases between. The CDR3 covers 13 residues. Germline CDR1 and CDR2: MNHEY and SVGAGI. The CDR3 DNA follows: TGTGCCAGCAGTTACGGCCGGGGTACGTCCCTCCACTTT. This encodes CASSYGRGTSLHF.

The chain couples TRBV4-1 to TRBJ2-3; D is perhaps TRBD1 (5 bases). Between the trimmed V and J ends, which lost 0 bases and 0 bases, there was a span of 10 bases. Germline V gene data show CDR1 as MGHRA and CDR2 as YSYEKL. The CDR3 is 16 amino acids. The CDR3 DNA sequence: TGCGCCAGCAGCCAAGATGAAGGGGCTAGCACAGATACGCAGTATTTT. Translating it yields CASSQDEGASTDTQYF.

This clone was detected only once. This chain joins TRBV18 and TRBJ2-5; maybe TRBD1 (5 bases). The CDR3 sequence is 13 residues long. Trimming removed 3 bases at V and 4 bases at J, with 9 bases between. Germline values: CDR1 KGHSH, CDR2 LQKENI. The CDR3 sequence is CASSPIRGETQYF. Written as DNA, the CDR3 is TGTGCCAGCTCACCGATAAGGGGAGAGACCCAGTACTTC.